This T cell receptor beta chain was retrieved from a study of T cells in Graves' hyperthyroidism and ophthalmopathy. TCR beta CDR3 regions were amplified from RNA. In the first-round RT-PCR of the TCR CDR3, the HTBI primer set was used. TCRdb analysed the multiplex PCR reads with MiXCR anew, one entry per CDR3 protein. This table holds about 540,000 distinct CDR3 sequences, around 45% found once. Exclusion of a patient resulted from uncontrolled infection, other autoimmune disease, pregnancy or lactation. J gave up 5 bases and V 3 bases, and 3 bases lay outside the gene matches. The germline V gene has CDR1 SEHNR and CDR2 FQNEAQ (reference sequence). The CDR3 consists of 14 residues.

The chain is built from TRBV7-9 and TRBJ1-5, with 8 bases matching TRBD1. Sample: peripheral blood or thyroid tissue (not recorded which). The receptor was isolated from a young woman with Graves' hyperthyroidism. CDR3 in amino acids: CASSLTGDYQPQHF. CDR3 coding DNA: TGTGCCAGCAGCTTGACAGGGGACTATCAGCCCCAGCATTTT.